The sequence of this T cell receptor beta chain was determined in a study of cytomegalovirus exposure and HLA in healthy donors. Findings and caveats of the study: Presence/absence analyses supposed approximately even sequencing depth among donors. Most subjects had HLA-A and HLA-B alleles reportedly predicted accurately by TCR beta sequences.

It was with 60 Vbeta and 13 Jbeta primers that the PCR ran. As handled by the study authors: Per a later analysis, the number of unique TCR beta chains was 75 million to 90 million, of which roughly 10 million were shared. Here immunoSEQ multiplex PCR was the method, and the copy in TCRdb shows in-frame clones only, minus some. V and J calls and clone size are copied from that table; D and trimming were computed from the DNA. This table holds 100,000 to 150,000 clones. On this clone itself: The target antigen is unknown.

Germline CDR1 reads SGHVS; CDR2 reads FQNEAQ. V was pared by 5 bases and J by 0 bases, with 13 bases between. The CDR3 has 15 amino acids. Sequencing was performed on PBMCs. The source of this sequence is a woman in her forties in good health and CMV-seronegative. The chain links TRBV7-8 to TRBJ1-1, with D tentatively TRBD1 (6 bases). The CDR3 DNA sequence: TGTGCCAGCAGCCCCGGACAGCTTCTGAACACTGAAGCTTTCTTT. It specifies CASSPGQLLNTEAFF.